The subject of this entry is one T cell receptor beta chain. Measured with immunoSEQ multiplex PCR; TCRdb has only the in-frame clones, and not every one. This table has 90,000 to 130,000 clones, about 90% appearing once. The record originates from a study of T cell responses to AZD1222 COVID-19 vaccine. The TCR was taken from an adult in good health. Sample: peripheral blood, taken on day 0 of AZD1222 vaccination.

CDR3 amino acids: CASGLAGNPSYTF. The CDR3 DNA follows: TGTGCTAGTGGTTTGGCAGGGAATCCGAGCTACACCTTC. The chain employs TRBV12-5 and TRBJ1-2, with D possibly matching TRBD1 (5 bases). Germline V gives CDR1 LGHNT, CDR2 FRNRAP. The V end lost 1 base, the J end lost 9 bases, and 12 bases lay between the germline ends. This CDR3 contains 13 residues.